The 32 T cell receptor beta chains below were found in one sample sequenced in a study of blood T cell repertoires in COVID-19. Generated by immunoSEQ multiplex PCR, the TCRdb table keeps only in-frame clones and is missing some. The sample lists 120,000 to 150,000 clones, 80% to 90% occurring once. Sequenced: peripheral blood. The receptors shown here come from a man aged 18 to 30 with COVID-19, enrolled during active disease.

Written as DNA, the CDR3 is TGTGCCAGCAGTTTCGCTATTGCGGTTAGGAATGAGCAGTTCTTC. Its translation is CASSFAIAVRNEQFF. This rearrangement joins TRBV28 to TRBJ2-1; D remains ambiguous. V lost 3 bases to trimming and J lost 7 bases, with 16 bases between them. This CDR3 has 15 amino acids. Germline V CDR1 and CDR2: MDHEN, SYDVKM.

The CDR3, as DNA: TGCGCCAGCAGCCAAGACGGTACCAAAAACATTCAGTACTTC. Translation: CASSQDGTKNIQYF. The chain is built from TRBV4-1 and TRBJ2-4; D is ambiguous. The CDR3 covers 14 residues. Germline values: CDR1 MGHRA, CDR2 YSYEKL. V was clipped by 0 bases and J by 2 bases, with 5 bases between them.

The CDR3 DNA follows: TGTGCCAGCAGTCCCCGACTAGCGGGAACCGGGGAGCTGTTTTTT. As protein: CASSPRLAGTGELFF. The V and J genes are TRBV28 and TRBJ2-2; 11 nucleotides match TRBD2. The CDR3 has 15 residues. With V trimmed by 5 bases and J by 5 bases, 4 bases remained unmatched. The V gene's germline CDR1 is MDHEN and CDR2 SYDVKM.

The chain combines TRBV28 with TRBJ1-2; 9 bases are a match to TRBD1. V shed 6 bases, J shed 7 bases, and the junction held 27 bases outside the gene matches. The CDR3 consists of 20 residues. Germline-derived CDR1 and CDR2 are MDHEN and SYDVKM. The CDR3 reads CASRSQRTLQGAKLWSGYTF. CDR3 sequence (DNA): TGTGCCAGCAGATCACAAAGAACTTTACAGGGGGCGAAATTGTGGAGTGGCTACACCTTC.

V is TRBV5-4 and J is TRBJ2-1; 9 bases fit TRBD1. The CDR3 runs to 20 residues. CDR1 and CDR2 (germline): SGHNT, YYREEE (reference sequence). V shed 1 base and J 10 bases; nucleotides not matched to a gene: 24. CDR3 sequence (DNA): TGTGCCAGCAGCTTGTCACTCCCCCTATTTTGGGGACAGGGTCTCGGGGAGCAGTTCTTC. Translation: CASSLSLPLFWGQGLGEQFF.

This clone was seen only once. V is TRBV4-3 and J is TRBJ2-1; TRBD2 might be the D (6 bases). Germline V gene sequence: CDR1 LGHNA, CDR2 YSLEER. The V and J ends lost 4 bases and 9 bases respectively, with 19 bases between them. The CDR3 runs to 15 residues. The CDR3 DNA reads as TGCGCCAGCAGCCCCGAACCGTCCCACGGGGGTGAGCAGTTCTTC. Its translation: CASSPEPSHGGEQFF.

V and J are TRBV10-3 and TRBJ1-1; 8 bases map to TRBD1. Germline CDR1 ENHRY, CDR2 SYGVKD. This CDR3 has 17 amino acids. V trimming: 0 bases; J trimming: 2 bases; junction bases outside the gene matches: 8. The CDR3 DNA sequence: TGTGCCATCAGTGAGTCTAGGACAGGGCTCATTAACACTGAAGCTTTCTTT. Protein product: CAISESRTGLINTEAFF.

The rearrangement joins TRBV28 to TRBJ1-5; 7 bases are shared with TRBD1. The CDR3 spans 15 residues. Germline V gene data show CDR1 as MDHEN and CDR2 as SYDVKM. Trimming removed 4 bases from V and 5 bases from J; junction bases left unmatched: 8. CDR3 sequence reads: CASSSGQGEDQPQHF. CDR3 coding DNA: TGTGCCAGCAGTTCGGGGCAGGGGGAAGATCAGCCCCAGCATTTT.

This chain links TRBV27 with TRBJ2-7; 11 nucleotides agree with TRBD2. The V segment lost 5 bases and the J segment 0 bases; nucleotides outside the gene matches: 12. CDR1 is MNHEY and CDR2 is SMNVEV in the germline V gene (reference sequence). This CDR3 comprises 18 residues. In DNA, the CDR3 is TGTGCCAGCAGTCCCCAGACTAGCGGGACATCGGTCTCCTACGAGCAGTACTTC. It translates to CASSPQTSGTSVSYEQYF.

Concerning this clone: The germline gene is not matched at one end of the junction; a read error may be the cause. This rearrangement joins TRBV15 to TRBJ2-3; 7 bases agree with TRBD2. Germline V lookup: CDR1 LNHNV, CDR2 YYDKDF (reference sequence). There are 10 residues in the CDR3. CDR3 in amino acids: CATSDGRVNF. CDR3 DNA sequence: TGTGCCACCAGCGATGGGAGGGTGAATTTT.

This clone came up a few times. V usage is TRBV6-2 or TRBV6-3 and J usage is TRBJ2-5; 8 positions agree with TRBD1. The CDR3 runs 15 residues. The ends lost 6 bases at V and 2 bases at J; junction bases unmatched: 8. Germline V lookup: CDR1 MNHEY, CDR2 SVGEGT. The CDR3 region has the DNA TGTGCCAGCAGCACCCCCGGGACAGGTCAAGAGACCCAGTACTTC. Translating it yields CASSTPGTGQETQYF.

The J gene is TRBJ2-4, the V gene TRBV9; TRBD2 agrees at 10 bases. There are 16 residues in the CDR3. J was trimmed by 3 bases and V by 4 bases; bases with no gene match: 7. The germline V gene encodes CDR1 SGDLS and CDR2 YYNGEE. CDR3 sequence reads: CASSPPSGSGKNIQYF. CDR3 DNA sequence: TGTGCCAGCAGCCCCCCTAGCGGGAGTGGCAAAAACATTCAGTACTTC.

In this sample, this clone turned up once. The genes are TRBV28 and TRBJ2-1, with D uncertain. CDR1 MDHEN and CDR2 SYDVKM come from the germline V gene. V was trimmed by 5 bases and J by 5 bases, leaving 16 bases between them. The CDR3 sequence is 15 residues long. The CDR3 DNA follows: TGTGCCAGCAGTCACCCCCGCGGAAGAAACAATGAGCAGTTCTTC. It translates to CASSHPRGRNNEQFF.

In nucleotides, the CDR3 is TGTGCCAGCTACCGAACCGGACTAGCGGGATGGATTGGGCAGTACTTC. As protein: CASYRTGLAGWIGQYF. V is TRBV2 and J is TRBJ2-7; the match to TRBD2 covers 12 bases. Unmatched junction bases numbered 17, after V lost 8 bases and J lost 9 bases. CDR1 SNHLY and CDR2 FYNNEI come from the germline V gene. The CDR3 runs 16 residues.

This chain connects TRBV11-2 to TRBJ2-2; 8 nucleotides match TRBD1. From germline, CDR1 is SGHAT and CDR2 FQNNGV. The CDR3 loop spans 18 amino acids. Unmatched junction bases numbered 9, after V lost 2 bases and J lost 1 base. The CDR3 region has the DNA TGTGCCAGCAGCTTAAGGTCCGGACAGGGCGGGAACACCGGGGAGCTGTTTTTT. Protein sequence: CASSLRSGQGGNTGELFF. Full variable domain (outside the CDR3, taken from reference TRBV11-2 and TRBJ2-2): EAGVAQSPRYKIIEKRQSVAFWCNPISGHATLYWYQQILGQGPKLLIQFQNNGVVDDSQLPKDRFSAERLKGVDSTLKIQPAKLEDSAVYLCASSLRSGQGGNTGELFFGEGSRLTVL.

In this sample, this clone turned up once. The CDR3 spells CASSVVSSNTEAFF. CDR3 bases: TGTGCCAGCAGCGTAGTGTCGTCGAACACTGAAGCTTTCTTT. V and J are TRBV9 and TRBJ1-1; no clear D gene. CDR1 is SGDLS, CDR2 YYNGEE, per germline. The CDR3 runs 14 residues. V was cut by 0 bases and J by 1 base, with 7 bases left in between. The variable domain in full, completed from reference TRBV9 and TRBJ1-1, reads DSGVTQTPKHLITATGQRVTLRCSPRSGDLSVYWYQQSLDQGLQFLIQYYNGEERAKGNILERFSAQQFPDLHSELNLSSLELGDSALYFCASSVVSSNTEAFFGQGTRLTVV.

This clone appeared a few times. The chain joins TRBV2 to TRBJ2-1; D is unresolved. Looked up from germline, CDR1 is SNHLY and CDR2 is FYNNEI. This CDR3 is built from 14 residues. V shed 6 bases and J shed 2 bases, with 11 bases lying between them. The CDR3 protein is CASSGFAAYNEQFF. The CDR3 bases are TGTGCCAGCAGCGGTTTTGCGGCCTACAATGAGCAGTTCTTC.

The genes are TRBV4-3 and TRBJ2-7; 10 bases are a match to TRBD2. Germline V gene sequence: CDR1 LGHNA, CDR2 YSLEER. Unmatched junction bases numbered 6, after V lost 0 bases and J lost 1 base. The CDR3 loop spans 17 amino acids. The CDR3 DNA is TGCGCCAGCAGCCAAGATAGGTCAGCGGGAGGGTCCTACGAGCAGTACTTC. Residues: CASSQDRSAGGSYEQYF.

The genes are TRBV5-4 and TRBJ2-7, with 10 bases aligning to TRBD2. The CDR3 covers 15 residues. Germline V CDR1 and CDR2: SGHNT, YYREEE (reference sequence). Unmatched junction bases numbered 4, after V lost 1 base and J lost 3 bases. Written as DNA, the CDR3 is TGTGCCAGCAGCTTGACTAGCGGGGCAGACTACGAGCAGTACTTC. Residues: CASSLTSGADYEQYF.

In DNA, the CDR3 is TGTGCCAGCAGTGAAACCGGGATTAATAATTCACCCCTCCACTTT. This sequence encodes CASSETGINNSPLHF. The chain uses TRBV2 and TRBJ1-6; D gene unclear. CDR3 length equals 15 residues. The germline V gene encodes CDR1 SNHLY and CDR2 FYNNEI. V was trimmed by 2 bases and J by 5 bases, leaving 10 bases between them.

V gene TRBV19 combines with J gene TRBJ1-6; 7 bases are a match to TRBD1. CDR1 and CDR2 (germline): LNHDA, SQIVND (reference sequence). The V and J ends lost 5 bases and 5 bases, in that order; junction bases with no gene match: 9. The CDR3 totals 16 residues. DNA of the CDR3: TGTGCCAGTAGTCTCCAGGACAGGATCCATAATTCACCCCTCCACTTT. Its translation: CASSLQDRIHNSPLHF.

This chain links TRBV29-1 with TRBJ1-3; a weak D match, TRBD1 (6 bases). CDR1 and CDR2 from the germline V gene are SQVTM and ANQGSEA. V was cut by 5 bases and J by 4 bases, with 15 bases left in between. This CDR3 has 14 amino acids. CDR3 nucleotides: TGCAGCGTTTACAGGGTTTCGTCCGGAAACACCATATATTTT. Protein product: CSVYRVSSGNTIYF.

This chain uses TRBV2 with TRBJ2-2; the D is unclear. The CDR3 has 14 amino acids. Germline lookup yields CDR1 SNHLY and CDR2 FYNNEI. V lost 9 bases and J lost 4, with 15 bases in between. The CDR3 DNA follows: TGTGCCAGAAGGAGCAGTCGGCCCACCGGGGAGCTGTTTTTT. Translating gives CARRSSRPTGELFF.

V is TRBV19 and J is TRBJ1-5; D is uncertain. Germline CDR1 and CDR2: LNHDA and SQIVND (reference sequence). The CDR3 extends over 13 amino acids. V was shortened by 5 bases and J by 4 bases, with 9 bases between the two germline ends. DNA of the CDR3: TGTGCCAGTAGTGAACAGTCTAATCAGCCCCAGCATTTT. As protein: CASSEQSNQPQHF.

The chain carries TRBV19 and TRBJ2-5; D possibly corresponds to TRBD1 (6 bases). V was pared by 5 bases and J by 3 bases, with 19 bases between. The CDR3 totals 16 residues. The germline gives CDR1 LNHDA, CDR2 SQIVND (reference sequence). The CDR3 is CASSPHLRTEKETQYF. The CDR3 DNA follows: TGTGCCAGTAGTCCCCACCTCCGGACAGAGAAAGAGACCCAGTACTTC.

J is TRBJ1-1 and V is TRBV6-5; 7 nucleotides agree with TRBD1. The CDR3 covers 14 residues. The V and J ends lost 0 bases and 8 bases, in that order; junction bases with no gene match: 6. Per the germline V gene, CDR1 is MNHEY and CDR2 is SVGAGI. In DNA form, the CDR3 reads TGTGCCAGCAGTTACTCCTTCTCGGGACAGGAAGCTTTCTTT. Its protein product is CASSYSFSGQEAFF.

The gene calls are TRBV19 and TRBJ1-1; 10 nucleotides agree with TRBD1. V trimming: 4 bases; J trimming: 6 bases; junction bases outside the gene matches: 11. The CDR3 totals 16 residues. Germline V gene data show CDR1 as LNHDA and CDR2 as SQIVND (reference sequence). The CDR3 nucleotides read TGTGCCAGTAGTACCCACCCGGGGACAGGGGACTCTGAAGCTTTCTTT. The encoded protein is CASSTHPGTGDSEAFF.

This rearrangement joins TRBV25-1 to TRBJ1-1; TRBD1 might be the D (6 bases). The CDR3 runs to 11 residues. V lost 4 bases to trimming and J lost 10 bases, with 10 bases between them. Germline CDR1 reads MGHDK; CDR2 reads SYGVNS. The CDR3 DNA sequence: TGTGCCAGCAGTGTGTCAGGGGTAGCTTTCTTT. Encoded protein: CASSVSGVAFF.

The chain carries TRBV19 and TRBJ2-7, with 8 bases lining up with TRBD1. CDR1 is LNHDA, CDR2 SQIVND, per germline (reference sequence). V trimming: 5 bases; J trimming: 3 bases; junction bases outside the gene matches: 6. The CDR3 consists of 14 residues. The CDR3 nucleotides are TGTGCCAGTAGTTGGACAGGGATTGGCTACGAGCAGTACTTC. This gives the protein CASSWTGIGYEQYF.

CDR3: CASSVEPSGSYEQYF. DNA of the CDR3: TGTGCCAGCAGCGTAGAGCCTAGCGGGAGCTACGAGCAGTACTTC. The V call is TRBV9, the J call TRBJ2-7; 10 bases line up with TRBD2. V dropped 0 bases and J dropped 3; count of bases not matched to a gene: 3. The germline V gene has CDR1 SGDLS and CDR2 YYNGEE. The CDR3 contains 15 residues.

The V and J genes are TRBV5-6 and TRBJ2-1; TRBD2 might be the D (5 bases). Germline V lookup: CDR1 SGHDT, CDR2 YYEEEE. The CDR3 totals 15 residues. Trimming stripped 2 bases from V and 8 bases from J, with 17 bases between. Here the CDR3 DNA reads TGTGCCAGCAGCTTCGGACTCTCAGATAGGGATGAGCAGTTCTTC. This gives the protein CASSFGLSDRDEQFF.

The rearrangement links TRBV6-5 to TRBJ2-2; D may be TRBD2 (6 bases). This CDR3 region has 16 residues. V was pared by 2 bases and J by 3 bases, with 13 bases between. Germline CDR1 reads MNHEY; CDR2 reads SVGAGI. In nucleotides, the CDR3 is TGTGCCAGCAGTTACACGGGACCGGGGGACACCGGGGAGCTGTTTTTT. Translated, it gives CASSYTGPGDTGELFF.